What follows are 10 T cell receptor beta chains derived from one specimen sequenced in a study of T cell responses to AZD1222 COVID-19 vaccine. Repertoires were generated with immunoSEQ multiplex PCR, while TCRdb's copy carries only in-frame clones and drops some. The sample records 150,000 or so clones, about 90% being singletons. This specimen was peripheral blood, taken 28 days after the second AZD1222 dose. The receptors come from an adult who received the AZD1222 COVID-19 vaccine.

V and J are TRBV2 and TRBJ2-1; either TRBD1 or TRBD2 may supply D (5 bases each). The length of the CDR3 is 14 residues. V lost 1 base and J 7 bases, leaving 11 bases between the germline ends. Germline V CDR1 and CDR2: SNHLY, FYNNEI. The CDR3 loop reads CASSEVRGLNEQFF. The CDR3, as DNA: TGTGCCAGCAGTGAAGTGAGGGGATTAAATGAGCAGTTCTTC.

The chain joins TRBV18 to TRBJ2-1; 11 bases are shared with TRBD2. The J segment lost 3 bases and the V segment lost 6 bases, leaving 4 bases of the junction unmatched. Looked up from germline, CDR1 is KGHSH and CDR2 is LQKENI. This CDR3 is built from 15 residues. CDR3 bases: TGTGCCAGCTCCGGGGGGACTAGCGGCTACAATGAGCAGTTCTTC. Amino acid sequence: CASSGGTSGYNEQFF.

The chain links TRBV6-1 to TRBJ2-5; the match to TRBD1 covers 9 bases. The CDR3 has 15 amino acids. Germline loops: CDR1 MNHNS, CDR2 SASEGT. The J segment lost 3 bases and the V segment lost 3 bases, leaving 5 bases of the junction unmatched. CDR3 nucleotide sequence: TGTGCCAGCAGTGACCTCGGACAGGGGAAAGAGACCCAGTACTTC. Translation: CASSDLGQGKETQYF.

V and J are TRBV3-1 (or the pseudogene TRBV3-2) and TRBJ1-2, with TRBD1 matching 10 bases. CDR1 is LGHDT and CDR2 is YNNKEL in the germline V gene (reference sequence). V gave up 3 bases and J gave up 6 bases; unmatched junction bases: 7. This CDR3 comprises 15 residues. For the CDR3, the DNA is TGTGCCAGCAGCCAGGGCGGGGGACAGGGGCATGGCTACACCTTC. Translating it yields CASSQGGGQGHGYTF.

The gene calls are TRBV5-4 and TRBJ2-7; either TRBD1 or TRBD2 may fit D (5 bases each). Per germline, CDR1 SGHNT and CDR2 YYREEE (reference sequence). V lost 2 bases and J 6 bases, leaving 15 bases between the germline ends. CDR3 length: 14 residues. In nucleotides, the CDR3 is TGTGCCAGCAGCTTTGTGGGGACCAACTCCGAGCAGTACTTC. The encoded protein is CASSFVGTNSEQYF.

The chain carries TRBV11-2 and TRBJ2-5, with TRBD1 matching over 10 bases. Germline V gene sequence: CDR1 SGHAT, CDR2 FQNNGV. Trimming cost V 4 bases and J 5 bases; bases outside gene matches: 7. The CDR3 covers 15 residues. The CDR3 nucleotides are TGTGCCAGCAGCTCCCGGACAGGGGGGCGCGAGACCCAGTACTTC. It encodes CASSSRTGGRETQYF.

V gene TRBV4-1 combines with J gene TRBJ2-7, with no clear D. Between the trimmed V and J ends, which lost 1 base and 3 bases, there was a span of 7 bases. Germline CDR1 reads MGHRA; CDR2 reads YSYEKL. The CDR3 runs to 13 residues. DNA for the CDR3: TGCGCCAGCAGCCAAGTTCTAGACTACGAGCAGTACTTC. Protein sequence: CASSQVLDYEQYF.

This rearrangement joins TRBV2 to TRBJ1-2; 7 nucleotides agree with TRBD1. Germline CDR1 reads SNHLY; CDR2 reads FYNNEI. CDR3 length: 12 amino acids. V gave up 9 bases and J gave up 7 bases; unmatched junction bases: 8. CDR3 sequence reads: CARDREWGGYTF. The CDR3 DNA sequence: TGTGCCAGAGACAGGGAATGGGGTGGCTACACCTTC.

The rearrangement joins TRBV7-9 to TRBJ1-4; D gene uncertain. There are 12 residues in the CDR3. The V end lost 1 base, the J end lost 8 bases, and 5 bases lay between the germline ends. Germline V CDR1 and CDR2: SEHNR, FQNEAQ (reference sequence). For the CDR3, the DNA is TGTGCCAGCAGCTTAGAAGTCGAAAAACTGTTTTTT. Its protein is CASSLEVEKLFF.

CDR3 residues: CASSIMGESYNEQFF. In nucleotides, the CDR3 is TGTGCCAGTAGTATAATGGGGGAATCCTACAATGAGCAGTTCTTC. This chain joins TRBV19 and TRBJ2-1; D assignment may be TRBD1 or TRBD2 (5 bases each). This CDR3 contains 15 residues. V lost 2 bases and J lost 1, with 9 bases in between. Germline CDR1 is LNHDA and CDR2 is SQIVND (reference sequence).